This T cell receptor (beta chain) was identified during a study of blood T cells in healthy people across ages. This clonotype was counted between two and nine times. Trimming removed 5 bases from V and 0 bases from J, with 20 bases in between. Germline V gene lookup returns CDR1 SNHLY and CDR2 FYNNEI. The CDR3 sequence is 19 residues long. The second PCR ran roughly 6 to 11 cycles with a sample-barcoded 5' primer and J-beta primers. TCRdb re-called the 5' RACE reads with MiXCR, one entry per CDR3 protein. The data contain about 780,000 distinct CDR3 sequences, 25% to 30% of them singletons. These data were also filed under a second study, of T cells of mothers and their children.

V and J are TRBV2 and TRBJ2-6; TRBD1 might be the D (7 bases). The specimen was blood. The source is a boy aged 10-17 years in good health. This CDR3 is CASSPGSGQAVSGANVLTF. CDR3 bases: TGTGCCAGCAGTCCTGGTAGCGGACAGGCCGTCTCTGGGGCCAACGTCCTGACTTTC. The variable domain in full, with the rest retrieved from reference TRBV2 and TRBJ2-6, is EPEVTQTPSHQVTQMGQEVILRCVPISNHLYFYWYRQILGQKVEFLVSFYNNEISEKSEIFDDQFSVERPDGSNFTLKIRSTKLEDSAMYFCASSPGSGQAVSGANVLTFGAGSRLTVL.